This T cell receptor (beta chain) was captured by sequencing in a study of T-cell memory formation after mild COVID-19. Overall study results and limits: Whereas later expanders leaned CD4+, clones contracting day 15 to 85 showed a balanced CD4/CD8 makeup.

To note about this clonotype: Its antigen remains unidentified.

5'RACE with constant-segment primers yielded barcoded, UMI-tagged TCR alpha and TCR beta cDNA libraries. One entry per CDR3 protein, called by TCRdb with MiXCR from the 5' RACE reads. Found here are over 12,000 distinct CDR3 sequences, roughly a fifth of them singletons; the top ten hold around 48%. The CDR3 totals 13 residues. Germline V gives CDR1 MNHNY, CDR2 SVGAGI (reference sequence). The V and J ends lost 6 bases and 7 bases, in that order; junction bases with no gene match: 6. Sequenced sample: PBMCs or a T cell subset sorted from them (not recorded which). The source is an adult woman who had mild COVID-19 (a few samples of this study predate the infection). Cell type and time point are not known. The gene calls are TRBV6-6 and TRBJ2-1; 7 bases line up with TRBD1. The CDR3 reads CASRLPQGNEQFF. The CDR3 region has the DNA TGTGCCAGCAGGCTGCCACAGGGGAATGAGCAGTTCTTC.